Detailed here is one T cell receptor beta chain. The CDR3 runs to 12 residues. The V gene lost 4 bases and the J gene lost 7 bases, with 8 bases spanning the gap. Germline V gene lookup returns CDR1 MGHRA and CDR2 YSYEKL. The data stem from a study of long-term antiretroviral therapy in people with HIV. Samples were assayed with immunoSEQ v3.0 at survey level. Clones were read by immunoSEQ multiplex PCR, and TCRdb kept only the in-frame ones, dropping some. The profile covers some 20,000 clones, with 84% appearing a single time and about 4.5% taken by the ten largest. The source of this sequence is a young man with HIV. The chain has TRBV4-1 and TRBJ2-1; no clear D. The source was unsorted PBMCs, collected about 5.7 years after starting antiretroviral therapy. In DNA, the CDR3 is TGCGCCAGCAGCCGCCCCGGGAATGAGCAGTTCTTC. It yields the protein CASSRPGNEQFF.